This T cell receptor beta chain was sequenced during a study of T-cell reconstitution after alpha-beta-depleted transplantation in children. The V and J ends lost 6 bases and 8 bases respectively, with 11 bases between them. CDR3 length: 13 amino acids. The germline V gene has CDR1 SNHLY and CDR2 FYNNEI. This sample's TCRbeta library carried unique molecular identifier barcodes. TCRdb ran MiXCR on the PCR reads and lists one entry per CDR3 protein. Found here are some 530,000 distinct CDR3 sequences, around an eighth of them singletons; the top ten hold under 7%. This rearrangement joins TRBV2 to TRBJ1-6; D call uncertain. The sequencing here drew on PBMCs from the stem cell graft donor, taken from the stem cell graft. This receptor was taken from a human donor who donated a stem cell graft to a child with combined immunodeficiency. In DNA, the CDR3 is TGTGCCAGCAGATCGGACGGTGATTCACCCCTCCACTTT. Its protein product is CASRSDGDSPLHF.